The T cell receptor beta chain described here comes from a study of cytomegalovirus exposure and HLA in healthy donors (dated by TCRdb to about 2017). As for the study more broadly: An earlier analysis of roughly 570 of the donors reported 276 Gb of sequence data and around 100 million unique TCR beta sequences obtained from about 200 million T cells. Roughly 300 gigabases of sequencing data and approximately 91 million unique TCR sequences made up an early release that covered approximately 650 HLA-typed donors. Among the roughly 410 genotyped donors, approximately 76% belonged to the genetic ancestry cluster associated with self-reported Caucasian donors. The study aimed to test whether signatures of past pathogen exposure could be identified by cataloging public T cell receptors. The study profiled the T cell repertoires of hundreds of subjects by immunosequencing and related them to cytomegalovirus serostatus. Along with the approximately 700-subject first cohort, a separate validation cohort of over 90 different subjects was used. The study combined high-throughput TCR immunosequencing, statistical association of individual TCRs with disease status, and machine learning to predict cytomegalovirus infection status. A later analysis re-examined previously published TCR beta repertoires from 610 or so donors and added high-resolution HLA genotyping to investigate patterns of TCR occurrence. In the later analysis, no new phenotypic data were used to find candidate immune exposures; instead, reliance was placed on TCR beta sequences and their occurrence across donors. An earlier analysis of several hundred of the donors used high-throughput TCR beta sequencing to judge whether each TCR beta V gene segment behaved as functional or pseudogenic. Alongside the repertoire data, information on donor age, sex, ethnicity and CMV serostatus was compiled. In a later genetic analysis, genome-wide SNP genotypes for about three fifths of the 666 donors were used, and that subset was treated as a discovery cohort. Every repertoire in the discovery cohort had been generated on one and the same sequencing platform. HLA typing covered class I and class II loci at four-digit resolution. Typing coverage varied by locus: 629-630 donors for A, B, C, DRB1 and DQB1; more than 500 for DQA1; nearly 610 for DPA1; approximately 450 for DPB1. Roughly 5 DR-DQ haplotypes were treated as single units for association and clustering because of strong linkage in the cohort. Among around 400 genotyped donors of the cohort, an average of roughly 230,000 unique TCR beta nucleotide sequences was sequenced per donor, of which about 18% were non-productive.

Points the paper makes about the study in general: In a later analysis, HLA-associated TCR beta chains were found to be more clonally expanded and to have lower generation probabilities than equally common non-associated chains. A further reported finding was that TCR beta sequences accurately predicted the HLA-A and HLA-B alleles for most subjects in the first cohort. A cluster of highly shared sequence variants was judged likely to be a technical artifact of the sequencing pipeline. The authors suggested that the approach could potentially be generalized to other disease states and immunological phenotypes. Correlated functional status among segregating V segments might be attributable to linkage disequilibrium, but an unknown experimental factor could not be ruled out. According to a later analysis, parvovirus B19, influenza, CMV and Epstein-Barr virus appeared linked to several top co-occurrence clusters. Most TCR sequences were seen in very few donors, while some public TCRs were found in many individuals. Because counts were too low, about 18 rarely observed V segments, including chromosome 9 orphons, were excluded from the earlier analysis of fewer than 650 of the donors. According to a later genetic analysis, donors in an Asian-associated ancestry cluster had fewer N-insertions in productive TCRs than the roughly 670-donor mean. The study listed 170 or so TCR beta chains as associated with cytomegalovirus. In this cohort, only TCR beta chains were sequenced, and detectable features were limited by the absence of alpha or paired-chain data. Specific HLA alleles were associated with 15,000 to 20,000 TCR beta sequences at a false discovery rate of 0.05 in a later analysis. Assigning TCR associations to individual alleles was difficult when HLA alleles, especially DR and DQ, strongly co-occurred. The only immune exposure information available for the cohort was CMV serostatus. Cytomegalovirus status was reported to be diagnosed by the classifier with high specificity and sensitivity in both the original and validation cohorts. Because HLA typing was missing for some donors at each locus, association tests included only the typed subset. A later genetic analysis associated a missense DCLRE1C variant with V-gene and J-gene trimming of TCR beta chains, and an independent cohort replicated the association. In a later analysis, the rate of TCR association differed among HLA loci, with DRB1 alleles having the most associated TCRs and HLA-C alleles having the fewest. Roughly uniform sequencing depth across donors was assumed in presence/absence analyses, although this assumption may not hold. In an earlier analysis of more than 500 of the donors, most TCR beta V segments appeared in productive rearrangements about 87% or about 30% of the time, broadly matching IMGT annotations. Three of the identified cytomegalovirus-associated TCR beta chains were confirmed in vitro to be specific for cytomegalovirus antigens. In a later analysis, most CMV-associated TCR beta chains were found to appear HLA-restricted, with HLA associations seemingly driven largely by CMV exposure.

The library relied on the immunoSEQ multiplex PCR assay. A mixture of 60 forward primers for TCR Vbeta segments and 13 reverse primers for TCR Jbeta segments was used in the multiplex PCR. Amplification of the CDR3 region of rearranged TCR beta genes was performed with a multiplex PCR assay on genomic DNA. The Illumina HiSeq System was used to sequence the amplified TCR beta libraries as 87-base-pair reads. The paper's data handling went like this. Across the 500 to 850 repertoires, a later analysis counted roughly 84 million unique TCR beta chains, around 11 million of which were shared by at least two donors. Raw reads were error-corrected and collapsed into unique sequences by a nearest-neighbor algorithm in which closely related sequences were merged to remove PCR and sequencing errors. CDR3 sequences were aligned to IMGT reference sequences to assign V, D and J gene segments. For a sequence to be retained, at least a six-nucleotide match to both a V gene segment and a J gene segment was required. A rearrangement was called productive if the CDR3 had no stop codons and remained in frame with V and J, and every other rearrangement was called non-productive. Following IMGT convention, CDR3 was defined as the stretch from the second conserved V-encoded cysteine to the conserved J-encoded phenylalanine. In an earlier analysis of just under 600 of the donors, sequences lacking an unambiguous match to a single V gene segment were excluded. An earlier analysis of a few hundred of the donors called V segments functional above 56.7% productive rearrangements and segregating when the between-donor standard deviation exceeded 5%. A statistical classification framework was developed to diagnose cytomegalovirus status using the catalog of TCR beta chain sequences. In a later analysis, V and J genes were assigned by comparing TCR nucleotide sequences against IMGT/GENE-DB human TR gene sequences. The TCRdist pipeline was used in a later analysis to assign CDR3 sequences and most-parsimonious VDJ recombination scenarios. A later analysis defined each TCR beta chain by its CDR3 amino acid sequence plus V-gene family, and excluded reads lacking a unique V-gene family. To address suspected cross-contamination and a sequencing artifact, a later analysis removed over 500 highly shared, low-generation-probability nucleotide sequences. In a later analysis, a clonal expansion index was calculated for each public chain from normalized within-repertoire ranks of inferred template counts. In a later analysis, generation probabilities were computed using a VDJ recombination model fitted to out-of-frame rearrangements, and the results were checked against IGoR. A later analysis scored TCR-TCR, TCR-HLA and TCR-CMV co-occurrence with hypergeometric tests, applying a repertoire-size bias correction to TCR pairs. To estimate false discovery rates, a later analysis permuted the HLA or CMV assignments 20 times. In a later analysis, co-occurring TCRs were grouped with DBSCAN, and TCRdist sequence similarity was added when clustering was performed within HLA-allele-positive subsets. Repertoires with fewer than 30,000 or more than 120,000 public chains were left out of co-occurrence clustering, as were a handful of repertoires with anomalous nucleotide sharing. What TCRdb holds here is the immuneACCESS table cut down to in-frame rearrangements. Part of the clones is not present; checked against another copy, under half of the missing clones reflect an unresolved V gene, and the others are unexplained. Clone size and the V and J calls come from that table; the DNA yielded D and trimming. Recorded for this sample are about 110,000 clones; approximately 70% of them occurred a single time. The ten largest clones add up to approximately 8.6% of the sample.

In total, 630 or so healthy bone marrow donors made up the cohort. All cohort members were sampled while nominally healthy, although unrecorded immune exposures were likely present. The donor was CMV seropositive and belonged to the group of 250 to 300 seropositive cohort members. A peripheral blood sample was provided by each donor, and peripheral blood mononuclear cells were used for TCR beta sequencing. Genomic DNA was extracted from the blood cell samples with the Qiagen DNeasy Blood Extraction Kit. In regard to this clone: Which antigen it targets is not known. No base quality values were provided; no much bigger clone lies one nucleotide off.

The sequenced sample was PBMCs. This receptor was taken from a man aged 25-40 years in good health and CMV-seropositive.

The encoded CDR3 is CASSFNFAQYF. Read as DNA, the sequence is TGTGCCAGCAGCTTTAATTTTGCGCAGTATTTT. The chain was built from TRBV13 and TRBJ2-3; there is no confident call for the D gene. The V end loses 3 bases and the J end loses 10 bases, and a stretch of 8 bases separates them. The CDR3, cysteine through phenylalanine, is 11 amino acids long. Just CDR3 DNA is preserved here, 33 bases in frame from base 1. Per the germline V gene (reference sequence), PRHDT is the CDR1 and FYEKMQ is the CDR2.